These 15 T cell receptor beta chains share one sample of origin, sequenced in a study of T cells in tuberculosis. Repertoires were generated with immunoSEQ multiplex PCR, while TCRdb's copy carries only in-frame clones and drops some. The repertoire holds 40,000 to 45,000 clones, with 90% to 95% as singletons. The sequencing input was PBMCs. Source of these receptors: a donor between 10 and 35 years old with latent tuberculosis or without tuberculosis infection.

The rearrangement uses TRBV5-1 and TRBJ2-1; D uncertain. V was shortened by 2 bases and J by 7 bases, with 13 bases between the two germline ends. The germline V gene encodes CDR1 SGHRS and CDR2 YFSETQ. This CDR3 has 14 residues. CDR3 nucleotide sequence: TGCGCCAGCAGCTTCCCGGGTCCGAGGAATGAGCAGTTCTTC. Translation: CASSFPGPRNEQFF. Complete variable domain (other parts from reference TRBV5-1 and TRBJ2-1): KAGVTQTPRYLIKTRGQQVTLSCSPISGHRSVSWYQQTPGQGLQFLFEYFSETQRNKGNFPGRFSGRQFSNSRSEMNVSTLELGDSALYLCASSFPGPRNEQFFGPGTRLTVL.

The chain is built from TRBV25-1 and TRBJ1-1; D might be TRBD1 (6 bases). V was pared by 5 bases and J by 2 bases, with 18 bases between. The CDR3 is 16 residues long. Germline loops: CDR1 MGHDK, CDR2 SYGVNS. CDR3 DNA sequence: TGTGCCAGCAGTCCGTCTCAAACCAGGGGTAACACTGAAGCTTTCTTT. Residues: CASSPSQTRGNTEAFF.

CDR3 sequence: CASSGGGGYGYTF. The CDR3 nucleotides are TGCGCCAGCAGTGGTGGGGGAGGTTATGGCTACACCTTC. The chain joins TRBV10-2 to TRBJ1-2; weak D call: TRBD1 (5 bases). The CDR3 contains 13 residues. Trimming took off 4 bases at V and 5 bases at J, with 11 bases between the two ends. Germline V gene data show CDR1 as WSHSY and CDR2 as SAAADI.

The chain combines TRBV7-2 with TRBJ2-7, with D possibly matching TRBD2 (6 bases). Germline CDR1 reads SGHTA; CDR2 reads FQGNSA. CDR3 size: 13 residues. V was clipped by 6 bases and J by 2 bases, with 11 bases between them. The chain's CDR3 is CASSWGETYEQYF. In nucleotides, the CDR3 is TGTGCCAGCAGTTGGGGGGAGACCTACGAGCAGTACTTC.

The chain couples TRBV6-6 to TRBJ1-2, with D perhaps TRBD1 (5 bases). The CDR3 totals 15 residues. V lost 5 bases to trimming and J lost 4 bases, with 17 bases between them. Germline values: CDR1 MNHNY, CDR2 SVGAGI (reference sequence). The CDR3 reads CASSPQGLGAYGYTF. CDR3 DNA sequence: TGTGCCAGCAGTCCCCAGGGTTTAGGGGCCTATGGCTACACCTTC.

The chain is built from TRBV2 and TRBJ2-1; 7 nucleotides agree with TRBD1. This CDR3 region has 13 residues. With V trimmed by 7 bases and J by 6 bases, 6 bases remained unmatched. Germline CDR1 and CDR2: SNHLY and FYNNEI. DNA for the CDR3: TGTGCCAGCATCAGGGCAGGGGGCAATGAGCAGTTCTTC. Translating gives CASIRAGGNEQFF.

V usage is TRBV5-4 and J usage is TRBJ1-4; TRBD1 matches at 7 bases. Germline V gene data show CDR1 as SGHNT and CDR2 as YYREEE (reference sequence). The ends lost 2 bases at V and 6 bases at J; junction bases unmatched: 4. There are 14 residues in the CDR3. The DNA of the CDR3 is TGTGCCAGCAGCTTAGACAGGGAAGATGAAAAACTGTTTTTT. This gives the protein CASSLDREDEKLFF.

The chain couples TRBV5-1 to TRBJ1-4; D possibly corresponds to TRBD1 (5 bases). Germline V gene sequence: CDR1 SGHRS, CDR2 YFSETQ. V was clipped by 5 bases and J by 6 bases, with 11 bases between them. The CDR3 totals 13 residues. DNA for the CDR3: TGCGCCAGCAGTGGGGCGATGGATGAAAAACTGTTTTTT. Its translation: CASSGAMDEKLFF.

This rearrangement joins TRBV10-3 to TRBJ2-7; 9 nucleotides line up with TRBD1. The CDR3 totals 12 residues. Per the germline V gene, CDR1 is ENHRY and CDR2 is SYGVKD. Trimming took 6 bases from V and 5 from J; bases not matched to a gene: 2. This CDR3 is CAIRGQGNEQYF. DNA for the CDR3: TGTGCCATCAGGGGACAGGGAAACGAGCAGTACTTC.

The J gene is TRBJ2-7, the V gene TRBV19, with 7 bases fitting TRBD2. CDR3 length: 12 residues. Germline values: CDR1 LNHDA, CDR2 SQIVND (reference sequence). V was pared by 6 bases and J by 5 bases, with 4 bases of the junction left unmatched. CDR3 loop: CASSAGTNEQYF. The CDR3 region has the DNA TGTGCCAGTAGCGCCGGGACTAACGAGCAGTACTTC.

The V call is TRBV6-5, the J call TRBJ1-2, with TRBD1 matching over 9 bases. J lost 5 bases, V lost 0 bases, and 4 bases had no gene match. This CDR3 contains 15 residues. Germline CDR1 and CDR2: MNHEY and SVGAGI. The CDR3 protein is CASSYSYRGQYGYTF. The DNA for the CDR3 is TGTGCCAGCAGTTACTCGTACAGGGGGCAGTATGGCTACACCTTC.

The chain recombines TRBV19 with TRBJ2-2; TRBD1 matches at 9 bases. Germline V gene data show CDR1 as LNHDA and CDR2 as SQIVND (reference sequence). V shed 3 bases, J shed 3 bases, and the junction held 8 bases outside the gene matches. The CDR3 has 17 amino acids. CDR3 in DNA: TGTGCCAGTAGTATCTCTCTAGGGACAGGGTACACCGGGGAGCTGTTTTTT. Translation gives CASSISLGTGYTGELFF.

The V gene is TRBV15, the J gene TRBJ1-1; D possibly corresponds to TRBD1 (5 bases). V lost 11 bases and J 4 bases, leaving 14 bases between the germline ends. Germline CDR1 LNHNV, CDR2 YYDKDF (reference sequence). The CDR3 has 12 amino acids. CDR3 sequence: CASMRGSTEAFF. CDR3 coding DNA: TGTGCCTCCATGCGGGGGAGCACTGAAGCTTTCTTT. The full variable domain, rest sourced from reference TRBV15 and TRBJ1-1, is DAMVIQNPRYQVTQFGKPVTLSCSQTLNHNVMYWYQQKSSQAPKLLFHYYDKDFNNEADTPDNFQSRRPNTSFCFLDIRSPGLGDTAMYLCASMRGSTEAFFGQGTRLTVV.

This clone has just one count. This chain's CDR3 is CSVEGQRAEAFF. Here the CDR3 DNA reads TGCAGCGTTGAAGGACAGAGAGCTGAAGCTTTCTTT. The chain employs TRBV29-1 and TRBJ1-1; the D gene is possibly TRBD1 (5 bases). This CDR3 has 12 amino acids. The V gene lost 1 base and the J gene lost 6 bases, with 9 bases spanning the gap. Germline CDR1 and CDR2: SQVTM and ANQGSEA.

The chain combines TRBV11-1 with TRBJ2-1; 14 bases fit TRBD2. After removal of 5 bases from V and 9 bases from J, the junction contained 3 bases not matched to a gene. The CDR3 contains 14 residues. Germline V gene sequence: CDR1 SGHAT, CDR2 FQDESV (reference sequence). The CDR3 sequence is CASSLGTSGGEQFF. CDR3 bases: TGTGCCAGCAGCCTTGGGACTAGCGGGGGTGAGCAGTTCTTC.